This T cell receptor (beta chain) was profiled in a study of blood T cell repertoires in COVID-19. The overall study: Acute and convalescent COVID-19 specimens originated in the United States, Italy and Spain. T cells, B-cell-depleted T cells, or PBMCs provided the cDNA or gDNA that served as material.

Germline CDR1 reads SGHAT; CDR2 reads FQNNGV. CDR3 length equals 15 residues. The trim removed 3 bases at V and 6 bases at J, leaving 7 bases unmatched. Authors' methods: Estimation of nucleated cell counts was performed using reference gene primer amplification. Using immunoSEQ multiplex PCR, the repertoire was profiled, and TCRdb retains in-frame clones only, with some absent. That table is the source of V, J and clone size, and D and trimming were worked out from the DNA. Of 250,000 to 300,000 clones listed, less than 90% were seen once; the top ten hold roughly 4.6%. The source material was peripheral blood. The chain carries TRBV11-2 and TRBJ1-4; TRBD1 aligns across 7 bases. The TCR comes from a man aged 55 to 69 who had recovered from COVID-19. In DNA form, the CDR3 reads TGTGCCAGCAGCTTTGGGGACAGACCATATGAAAAACTGTTTTTT. It yields the protein CASSFGDRPYEKLFF.